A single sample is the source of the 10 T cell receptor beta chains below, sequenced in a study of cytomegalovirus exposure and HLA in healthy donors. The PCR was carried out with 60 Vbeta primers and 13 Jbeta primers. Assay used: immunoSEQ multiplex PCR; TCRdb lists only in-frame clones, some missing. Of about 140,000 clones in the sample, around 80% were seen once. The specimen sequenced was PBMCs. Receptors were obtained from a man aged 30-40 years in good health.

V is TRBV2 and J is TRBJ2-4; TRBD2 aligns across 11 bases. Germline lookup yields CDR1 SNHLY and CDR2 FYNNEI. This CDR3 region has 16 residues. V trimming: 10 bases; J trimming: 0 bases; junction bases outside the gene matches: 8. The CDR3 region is CAIGASGRLAKNIQYF. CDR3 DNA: TGTGCCATTGGGGCTAGCGGGAGGCTAGCCAAAAACATTCAGTACTTC. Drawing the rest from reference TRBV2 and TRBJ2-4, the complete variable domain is EPEVTQTPSHQVTQMGQEVILRCVPISNHLYFYWYRQILGQKVEFLVSFYNNEISEKSEIFDDQFSVERPDGSNFTLKIRSTKLEDSAMYFCAIGASGRLAKNIQYFGAGTRLSVL.

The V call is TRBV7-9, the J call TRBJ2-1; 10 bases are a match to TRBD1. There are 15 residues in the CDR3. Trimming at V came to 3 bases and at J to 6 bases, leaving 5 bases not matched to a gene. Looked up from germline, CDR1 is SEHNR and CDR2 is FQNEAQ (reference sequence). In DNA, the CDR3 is TGTGCCAGCAGCTTGGGGACAGGGGTTATCAATGAGCAGTTCTTC. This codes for CASSLGTGVINEQFF.

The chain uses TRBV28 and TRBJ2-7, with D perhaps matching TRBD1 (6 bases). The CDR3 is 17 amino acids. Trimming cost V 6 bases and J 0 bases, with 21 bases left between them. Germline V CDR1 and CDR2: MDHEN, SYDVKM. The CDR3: CASSPSSGTTSSYEQYF. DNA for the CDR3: TGTGCCAGCAGCCCATCCTCCGGGACAACGAGCTCCTACGAGCAGTACTTC.

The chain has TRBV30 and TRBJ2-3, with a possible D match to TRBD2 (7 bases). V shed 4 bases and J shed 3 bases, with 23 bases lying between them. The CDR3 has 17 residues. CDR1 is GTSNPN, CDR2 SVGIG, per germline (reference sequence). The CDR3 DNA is TGTGCCTGGAAGGAACTCATCCGGGGGGCCAGGACAGATACGCAGTATTTT. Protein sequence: CAWKELIRGARTDTQYF.

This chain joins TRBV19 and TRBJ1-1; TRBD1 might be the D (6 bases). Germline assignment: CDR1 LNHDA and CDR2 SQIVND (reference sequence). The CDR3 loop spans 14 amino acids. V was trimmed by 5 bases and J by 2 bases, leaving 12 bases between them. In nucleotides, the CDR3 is TGTGCCAGTAGTTTTGGACAGTCCAACACTGAAGCTTTCTTT. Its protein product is CASSFGQSNTEAFF.

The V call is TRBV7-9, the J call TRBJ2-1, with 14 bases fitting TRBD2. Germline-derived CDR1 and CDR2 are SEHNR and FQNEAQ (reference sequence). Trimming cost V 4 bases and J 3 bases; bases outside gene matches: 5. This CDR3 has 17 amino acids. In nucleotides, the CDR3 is TGTGCCAGCAGCTCGGGACTAGCGGGAGTGGGCTACAATGAGCAGTTCTTC. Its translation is CASSSGLAGVGYNEQFF.

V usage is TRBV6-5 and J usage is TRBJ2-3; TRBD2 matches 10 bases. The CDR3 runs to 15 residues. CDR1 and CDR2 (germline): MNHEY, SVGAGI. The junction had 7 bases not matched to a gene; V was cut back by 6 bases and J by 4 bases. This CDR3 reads CASRTLAGAPDTQYF. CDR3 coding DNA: TGTGCCAGCAGAACCCTAGCGGGAGCTCCAGATACGCAGTATTTT.

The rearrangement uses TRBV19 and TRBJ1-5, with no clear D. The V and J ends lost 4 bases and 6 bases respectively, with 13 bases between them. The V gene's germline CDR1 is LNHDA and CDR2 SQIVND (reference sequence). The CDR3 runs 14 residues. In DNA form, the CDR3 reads TGTGCCAGTAGTACCCGGGGAGGGAGTCAGCCCCAGCATTTT. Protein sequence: CASSTRGGSQPQHF.

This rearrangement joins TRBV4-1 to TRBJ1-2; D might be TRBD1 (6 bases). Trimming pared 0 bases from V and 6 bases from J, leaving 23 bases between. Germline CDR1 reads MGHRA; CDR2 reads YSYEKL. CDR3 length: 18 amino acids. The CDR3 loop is CASSQDPSLQGLADGYTF. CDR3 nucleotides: TGCGCCAGCAGCCAAGATCCCTCCTTACAGGGTCTGGCGGATGGCTACACCTTC.

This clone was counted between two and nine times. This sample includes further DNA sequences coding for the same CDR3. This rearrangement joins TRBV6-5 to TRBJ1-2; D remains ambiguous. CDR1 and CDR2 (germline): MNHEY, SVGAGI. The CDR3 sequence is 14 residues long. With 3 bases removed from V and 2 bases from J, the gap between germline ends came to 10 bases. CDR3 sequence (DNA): TGTGCCAGCAGTTATGGGAGGGCAAACTATGGCTACACCTTC. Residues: CASSYGRANYGYTF.